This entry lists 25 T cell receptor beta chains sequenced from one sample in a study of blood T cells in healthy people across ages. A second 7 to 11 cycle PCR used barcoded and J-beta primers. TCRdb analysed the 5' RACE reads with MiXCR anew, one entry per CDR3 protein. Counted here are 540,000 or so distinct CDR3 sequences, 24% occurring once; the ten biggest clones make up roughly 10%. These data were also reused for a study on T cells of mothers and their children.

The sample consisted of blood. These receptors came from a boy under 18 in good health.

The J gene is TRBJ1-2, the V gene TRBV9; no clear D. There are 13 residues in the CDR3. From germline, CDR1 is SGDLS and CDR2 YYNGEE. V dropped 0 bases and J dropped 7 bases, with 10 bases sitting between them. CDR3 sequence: CASSVEPGSGYTF. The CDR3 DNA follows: TGTGCCAGCAGCGTAGAGCCAGGCTCTGGCTACACCTTC.

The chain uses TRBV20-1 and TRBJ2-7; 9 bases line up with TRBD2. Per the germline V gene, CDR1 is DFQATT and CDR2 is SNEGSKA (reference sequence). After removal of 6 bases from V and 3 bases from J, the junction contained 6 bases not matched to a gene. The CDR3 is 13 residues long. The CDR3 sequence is CSATGSGSYEQYF. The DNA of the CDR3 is TGCAGTGCCACTGGTAGCGGGAGCTACGAGCAGTACTTC.

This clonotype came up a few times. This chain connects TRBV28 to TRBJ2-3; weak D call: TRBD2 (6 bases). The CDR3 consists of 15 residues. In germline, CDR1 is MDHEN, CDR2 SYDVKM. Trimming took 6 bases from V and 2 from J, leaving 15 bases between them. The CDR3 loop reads CASRTAAGHTDTQYF. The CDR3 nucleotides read TGTGCCAGCAGGACGGCAGCGGGCCACACAGATACGCAGTATTTT.

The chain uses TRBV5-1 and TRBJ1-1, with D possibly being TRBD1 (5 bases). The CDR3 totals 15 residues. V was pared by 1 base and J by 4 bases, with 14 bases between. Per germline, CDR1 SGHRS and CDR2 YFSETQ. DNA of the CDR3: TGCGCCAGCAGCTTGTCGGGGCCGGTGGGCACTGAAGCTTTCTTT. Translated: CASSLSGPVGTEAFF.

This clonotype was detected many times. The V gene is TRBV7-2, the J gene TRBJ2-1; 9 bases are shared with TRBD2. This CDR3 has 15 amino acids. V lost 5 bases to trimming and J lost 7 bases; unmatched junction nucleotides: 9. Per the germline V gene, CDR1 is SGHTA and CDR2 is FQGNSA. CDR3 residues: CASSTSGSGVNEQFF. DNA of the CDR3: TGTGCCAGCAGCACTAGCGGGTCTGGGGTTAATGAGCAGTTCTTC.

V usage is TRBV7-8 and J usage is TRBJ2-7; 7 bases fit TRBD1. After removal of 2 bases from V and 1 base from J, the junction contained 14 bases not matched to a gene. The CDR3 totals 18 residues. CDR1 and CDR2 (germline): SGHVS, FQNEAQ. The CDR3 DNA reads TGTGCCAGCAGCTTATTTCGGCAATCCACAGGGGATTCCTACGAGCAGTACTTC. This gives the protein CASSLFRQSTGDSYEQYF.

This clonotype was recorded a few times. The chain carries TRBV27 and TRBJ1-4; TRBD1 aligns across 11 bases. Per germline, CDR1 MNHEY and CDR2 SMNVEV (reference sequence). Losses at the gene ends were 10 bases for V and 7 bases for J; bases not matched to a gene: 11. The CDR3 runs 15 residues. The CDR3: CATGQGAGLGEKLFF. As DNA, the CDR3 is TGTGCCACCGGACAGGGGGCAGGATTGGGTGAAAAACTGTTTTTT.

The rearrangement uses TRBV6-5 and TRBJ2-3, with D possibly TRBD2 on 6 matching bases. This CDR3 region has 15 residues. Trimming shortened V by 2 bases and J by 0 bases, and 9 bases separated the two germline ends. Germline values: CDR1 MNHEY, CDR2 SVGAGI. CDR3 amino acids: CASSYVAASTDTQYF. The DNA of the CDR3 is TGTGCCAGCAGTTACGTAGCGGCTAGCACAGATACGCAGTATTTT.

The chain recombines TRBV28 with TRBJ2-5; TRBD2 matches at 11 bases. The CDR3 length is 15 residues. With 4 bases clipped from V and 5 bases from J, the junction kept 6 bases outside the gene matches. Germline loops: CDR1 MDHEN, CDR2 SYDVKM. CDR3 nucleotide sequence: TGTGCCAGCAGTTCTAGCGGGGGGTCCCTGGAGACCCAGTACTTC. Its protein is CASSSSGGSLETQYF.

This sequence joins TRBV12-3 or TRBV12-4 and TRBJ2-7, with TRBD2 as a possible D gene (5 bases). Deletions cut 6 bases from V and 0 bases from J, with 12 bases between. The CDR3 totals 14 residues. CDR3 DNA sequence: TGTGCCAGCAGCCCAAGCGGTCCCTCCTACGAGCAGTACTTC. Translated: CASSPSGPSYEQYF.

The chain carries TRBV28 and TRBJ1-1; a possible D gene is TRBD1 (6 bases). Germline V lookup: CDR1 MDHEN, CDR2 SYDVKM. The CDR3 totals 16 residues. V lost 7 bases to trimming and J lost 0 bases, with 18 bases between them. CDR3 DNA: TGTGCCAGCACAATATTTCTCAGGGGTCTGAACACTGAAGCTTTCTTT. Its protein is CASTIFLRGLNTEAFF.

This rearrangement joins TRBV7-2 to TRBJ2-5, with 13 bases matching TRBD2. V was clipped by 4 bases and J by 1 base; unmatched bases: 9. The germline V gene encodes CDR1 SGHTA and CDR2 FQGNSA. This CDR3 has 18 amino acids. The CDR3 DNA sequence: TGTGCCAGCAGCTCCCCGCCAGGGACTAGCGGGGCCCAAGAGACCCAGTACTTC. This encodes CASSSPPGTSGAQETQYF.

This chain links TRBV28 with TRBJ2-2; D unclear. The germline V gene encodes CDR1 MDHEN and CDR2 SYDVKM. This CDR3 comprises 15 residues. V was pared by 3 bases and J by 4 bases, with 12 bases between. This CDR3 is CASSFSLSVTGELFF. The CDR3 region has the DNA TGTGCCAGCAGTTTCTCTCTTAGTGTCACCGGGGAGCTGTTTTTT.

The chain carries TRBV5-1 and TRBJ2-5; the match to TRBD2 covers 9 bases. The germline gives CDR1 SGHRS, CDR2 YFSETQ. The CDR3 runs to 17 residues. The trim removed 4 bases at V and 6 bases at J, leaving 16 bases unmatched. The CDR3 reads CASSAPFSGGQKKTQYF. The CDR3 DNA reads TGCGCCAGCAGCGCCCCCTTTAGCGGGGGTCAAAAGAAGACCCAGTACTTC.

CDR3 coding DNA: TGTGCCAGTAGGCCCTTGATGGCAGGGCAATACAATGAGCAGTTCTTC. It encodes CASRPLMAGQYNEQFF. This rearrangement joins TRBV19 to TRBJ2-1; TRBD1 is a possible D gene (5 bases). V was pared by 6 bases and J by 4 bases, with 19 bases between. The length of the CDR3 is 16 residues. Germline CDR1 and CDR2: LNHDA and SQIVND (reference sequence).

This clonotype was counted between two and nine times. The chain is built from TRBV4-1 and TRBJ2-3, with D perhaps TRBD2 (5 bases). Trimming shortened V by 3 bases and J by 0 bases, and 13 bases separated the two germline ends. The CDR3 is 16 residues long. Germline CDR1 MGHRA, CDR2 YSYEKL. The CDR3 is CASSQETRTSTDTQYF. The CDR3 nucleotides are TGCGCCAGCAGCCAGGAAACTAGAACTAGCACAGATACGCAGTATTTT.

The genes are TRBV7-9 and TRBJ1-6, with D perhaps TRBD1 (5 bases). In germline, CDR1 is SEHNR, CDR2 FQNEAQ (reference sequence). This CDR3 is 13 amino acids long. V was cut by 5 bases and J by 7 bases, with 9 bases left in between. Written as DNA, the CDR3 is TGTGCCAGCAGCGCCCCAGGGAATTCACCCCTCCACTTT. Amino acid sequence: CASSAPGNSPLHF.

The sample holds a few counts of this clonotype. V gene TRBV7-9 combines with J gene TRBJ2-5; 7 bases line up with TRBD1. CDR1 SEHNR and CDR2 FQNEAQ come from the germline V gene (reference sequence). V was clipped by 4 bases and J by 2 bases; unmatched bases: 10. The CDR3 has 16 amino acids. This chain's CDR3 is CASSSFPGQPQETQYF. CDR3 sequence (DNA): TGTGCCAGCAGCTCGTTCCCGGGACAGCCACAAGAGACCCAGTACTTC.

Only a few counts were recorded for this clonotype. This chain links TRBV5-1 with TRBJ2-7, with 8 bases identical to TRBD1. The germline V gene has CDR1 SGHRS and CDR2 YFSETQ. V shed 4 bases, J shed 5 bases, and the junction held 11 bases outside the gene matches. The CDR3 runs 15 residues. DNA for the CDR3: TGCGCCAGCAGCCCGGGGACAGGCTGGGTGGACGAGCAGTACTTC. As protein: CASSPGTGWVDEQYF.

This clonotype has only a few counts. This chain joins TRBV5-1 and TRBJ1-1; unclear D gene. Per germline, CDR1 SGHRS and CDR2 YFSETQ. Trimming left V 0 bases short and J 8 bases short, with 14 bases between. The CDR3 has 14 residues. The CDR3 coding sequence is TGCGCCAGCAGCTTGGCGGCCTCAGGAACGGAAGCTTTCTTT. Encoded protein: CASSLAASGTEAFF.

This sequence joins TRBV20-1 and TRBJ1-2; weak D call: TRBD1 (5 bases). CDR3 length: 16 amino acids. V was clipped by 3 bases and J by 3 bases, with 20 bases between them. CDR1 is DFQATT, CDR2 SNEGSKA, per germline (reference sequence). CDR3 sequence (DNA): TGCAGTGCTAGCGGACAACCAGGGAGTGCGGACTATGGCTACACCTTC. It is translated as CSASGQPGSADYGYTF.

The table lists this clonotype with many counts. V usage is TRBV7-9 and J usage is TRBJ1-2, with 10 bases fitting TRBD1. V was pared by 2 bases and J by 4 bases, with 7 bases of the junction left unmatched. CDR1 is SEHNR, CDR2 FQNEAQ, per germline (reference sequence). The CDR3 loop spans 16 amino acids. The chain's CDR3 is CASSLLGTGAGYGYTF. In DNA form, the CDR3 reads TGTGCCAGCAGCTTACTTGGGACAGGGGCCGGCTATGGCTACACCTTC.

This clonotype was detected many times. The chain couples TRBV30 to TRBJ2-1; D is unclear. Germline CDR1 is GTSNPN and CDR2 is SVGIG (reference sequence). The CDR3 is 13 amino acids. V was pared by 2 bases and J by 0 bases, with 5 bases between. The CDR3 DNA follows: TGTGCCTGGAGTAGGGTCTCCTACAATGAGCAGTTCTTC. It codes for CAWSRVSYNEQFF. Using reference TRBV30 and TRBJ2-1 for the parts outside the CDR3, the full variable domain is SQTIHQWPATLVQPVGSPLSLECTVEGTSNPNLYWYRQAAGRGLQLLFYSVGIGQISSEVPQNLSASRPQDRQFILSSKKLLLSDSGFYLCAWSRVSYNEQFFGPGTRLTVL.

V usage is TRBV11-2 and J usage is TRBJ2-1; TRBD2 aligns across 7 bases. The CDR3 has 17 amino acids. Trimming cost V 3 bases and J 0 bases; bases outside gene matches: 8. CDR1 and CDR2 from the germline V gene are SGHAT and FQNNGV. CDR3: CASSFSGYTSSYNEQFF. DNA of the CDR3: TGTGCCAGCAGCTTTAGCGGGTACACTAGCTCCTACAATGAGCAGTTCTTC.

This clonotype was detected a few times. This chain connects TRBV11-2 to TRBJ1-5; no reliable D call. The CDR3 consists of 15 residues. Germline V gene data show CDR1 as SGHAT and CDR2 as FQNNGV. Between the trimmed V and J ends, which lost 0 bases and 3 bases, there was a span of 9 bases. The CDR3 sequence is CASSLDGWNNQPQHF. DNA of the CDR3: TGTGCCAGCAGCTTAGACGGCTGGAACAATCAGCCCCAGCATTTT.